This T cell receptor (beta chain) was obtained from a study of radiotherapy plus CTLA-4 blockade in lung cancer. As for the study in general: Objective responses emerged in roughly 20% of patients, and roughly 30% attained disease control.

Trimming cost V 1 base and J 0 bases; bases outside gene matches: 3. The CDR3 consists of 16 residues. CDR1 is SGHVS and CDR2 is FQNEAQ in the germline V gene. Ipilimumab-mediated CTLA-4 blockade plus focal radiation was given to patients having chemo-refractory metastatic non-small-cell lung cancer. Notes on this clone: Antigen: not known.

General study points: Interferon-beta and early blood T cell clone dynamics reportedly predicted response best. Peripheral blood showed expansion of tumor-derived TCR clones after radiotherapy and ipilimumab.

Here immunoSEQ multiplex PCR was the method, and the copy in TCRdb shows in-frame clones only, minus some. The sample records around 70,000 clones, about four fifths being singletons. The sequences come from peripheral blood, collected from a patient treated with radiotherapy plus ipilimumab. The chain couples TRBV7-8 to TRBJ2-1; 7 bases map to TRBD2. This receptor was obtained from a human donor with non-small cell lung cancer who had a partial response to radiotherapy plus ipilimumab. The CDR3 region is CASSLEGGSSYNEQFF. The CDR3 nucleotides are TGTGCCAGCAGCTTAGAGGGCGGGAGCTCCTACAATGAGCAGTTCTTC.